One T cell receptor (beta chain) is described in this entry. This sample was taken from a study of blood T cell repertoires in COVID-19. Across the study: Italy, Spain and the United States were the sources of the convalescent and acute COVID-19 samples. The cDNA or gDNA used as material had been derived from T cells, B-cell-depleted T cells, or PBMCs.

Authors' data handling: Amplification of reference gene primers provided the estimated nucleated cell counts. This table comes from immunoSEQ multiplex PCR, and its TCRdb copy is limited to in-frame clones, with some not included. V and J calls and clone size are copied from that table; D and trimming were computed from the DNA. The data hold over 25,000 clones, with roughly nine tenths observed a single time. The CDR3 is 14 residues long. Trimming took off 6 bases at V and 5 bases at J, with 16 bases between the two ends. The germline gives CDR1 SNHLY, CDR2 FYNNEI. V and J are TRBV2 and TRBJ1-1; tentatively, D is TRBD1 (5 bases). The sequence was collected from a man aged 55 to 70 with acute or convalescent COVID-19. The sequencing sample was made of peripheral blood. CDR3: CASSPFQGKTEAFF. The CDR3 nucleotides are TGTGCCAGCAGCCCTTTTCAGGGAAAGACTGAAGCTTTCTTT.